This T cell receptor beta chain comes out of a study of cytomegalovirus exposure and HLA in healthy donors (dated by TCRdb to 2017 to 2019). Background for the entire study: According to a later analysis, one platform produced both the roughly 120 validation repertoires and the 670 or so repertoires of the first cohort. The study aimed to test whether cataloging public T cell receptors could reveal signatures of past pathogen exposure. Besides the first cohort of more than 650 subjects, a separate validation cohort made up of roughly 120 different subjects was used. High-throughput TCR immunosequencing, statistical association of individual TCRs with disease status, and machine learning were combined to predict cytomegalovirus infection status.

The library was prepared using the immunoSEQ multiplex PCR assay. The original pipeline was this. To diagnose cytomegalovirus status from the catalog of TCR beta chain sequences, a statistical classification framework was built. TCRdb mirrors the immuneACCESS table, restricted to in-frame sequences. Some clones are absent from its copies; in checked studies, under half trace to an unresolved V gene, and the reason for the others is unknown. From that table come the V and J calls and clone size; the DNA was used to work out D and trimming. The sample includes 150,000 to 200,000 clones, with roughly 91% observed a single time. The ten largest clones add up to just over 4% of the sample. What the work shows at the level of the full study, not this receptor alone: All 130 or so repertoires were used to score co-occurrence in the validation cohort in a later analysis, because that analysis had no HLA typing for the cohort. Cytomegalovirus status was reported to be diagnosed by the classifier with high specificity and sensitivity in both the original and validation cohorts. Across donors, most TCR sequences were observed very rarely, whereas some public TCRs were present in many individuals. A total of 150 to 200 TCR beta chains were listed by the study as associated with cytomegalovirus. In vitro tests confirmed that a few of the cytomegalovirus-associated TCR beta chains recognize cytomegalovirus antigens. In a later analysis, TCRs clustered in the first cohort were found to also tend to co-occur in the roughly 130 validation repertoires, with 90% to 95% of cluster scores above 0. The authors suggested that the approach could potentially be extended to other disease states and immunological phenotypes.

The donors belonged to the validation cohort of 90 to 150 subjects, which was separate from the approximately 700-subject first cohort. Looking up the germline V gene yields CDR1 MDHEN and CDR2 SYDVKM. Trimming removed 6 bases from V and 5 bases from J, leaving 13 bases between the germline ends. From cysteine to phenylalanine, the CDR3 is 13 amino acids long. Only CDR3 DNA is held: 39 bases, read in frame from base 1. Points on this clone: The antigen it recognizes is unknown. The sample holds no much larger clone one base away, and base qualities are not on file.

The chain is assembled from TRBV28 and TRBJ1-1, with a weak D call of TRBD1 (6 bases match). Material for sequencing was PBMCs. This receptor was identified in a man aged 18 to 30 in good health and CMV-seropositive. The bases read TGTGCCAGCAGGCCACAGGGATTTACTGAAGCTTTCTTT. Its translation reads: CASRPQGFTEAFF.